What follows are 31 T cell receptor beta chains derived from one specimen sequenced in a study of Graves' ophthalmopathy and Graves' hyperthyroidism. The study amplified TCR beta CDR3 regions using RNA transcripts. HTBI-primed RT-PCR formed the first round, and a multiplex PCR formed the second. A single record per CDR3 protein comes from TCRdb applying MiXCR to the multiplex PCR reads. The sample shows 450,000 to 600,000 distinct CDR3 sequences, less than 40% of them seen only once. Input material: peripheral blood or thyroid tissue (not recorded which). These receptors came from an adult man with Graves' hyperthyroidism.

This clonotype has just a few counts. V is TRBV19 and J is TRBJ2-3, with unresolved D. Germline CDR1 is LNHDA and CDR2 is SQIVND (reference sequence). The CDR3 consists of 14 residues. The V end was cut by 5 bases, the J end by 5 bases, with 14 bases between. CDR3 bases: TGTGCCAGTAGTCCCCGGGCCCACGGAGATACGCAGTATTTT. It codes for CASSPRAHGDTQYF.

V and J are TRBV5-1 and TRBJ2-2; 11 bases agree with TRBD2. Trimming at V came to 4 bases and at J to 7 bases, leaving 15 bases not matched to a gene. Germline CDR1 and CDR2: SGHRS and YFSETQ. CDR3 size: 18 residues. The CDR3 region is CASSRTVLAGGSIGELFF. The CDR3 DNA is TGCGCCAGCAGCCGGACGGTTCTAGCGGGGGGTTCTATCGGGGAGCTGTTTTTT.

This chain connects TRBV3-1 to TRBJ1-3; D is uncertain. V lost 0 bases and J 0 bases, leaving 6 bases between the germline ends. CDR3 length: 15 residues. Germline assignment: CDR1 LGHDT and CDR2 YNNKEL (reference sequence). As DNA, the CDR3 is TGTGCCAGCAGCCAAGACATGAACTCTGGAAACACCATATATTTT. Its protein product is CASSQDMNSGNTIYF.

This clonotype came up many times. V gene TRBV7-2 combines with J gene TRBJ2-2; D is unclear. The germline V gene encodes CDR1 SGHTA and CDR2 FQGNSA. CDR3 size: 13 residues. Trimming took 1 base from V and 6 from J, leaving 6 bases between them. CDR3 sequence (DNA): TGTGCCAGCAGCTTAGGGGCCTCCGGGGAGCTGTTTTTT. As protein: CASSLGASGELFF.

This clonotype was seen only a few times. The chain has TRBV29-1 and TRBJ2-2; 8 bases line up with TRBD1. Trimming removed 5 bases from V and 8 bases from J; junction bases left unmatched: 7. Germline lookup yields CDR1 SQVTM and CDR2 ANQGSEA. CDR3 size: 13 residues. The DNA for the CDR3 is TGCAGCGTTTCCCAGGGGGCAGGAGGGGAGCTGTTTTTT. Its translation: CSVSQGAGGELFF.

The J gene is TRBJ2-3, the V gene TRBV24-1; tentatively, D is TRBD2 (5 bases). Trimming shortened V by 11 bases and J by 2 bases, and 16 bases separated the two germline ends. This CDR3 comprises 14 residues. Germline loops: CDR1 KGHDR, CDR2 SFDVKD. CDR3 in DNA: TGTGCCAGCAGCCAAGGAGGCCCCACAGATACGCAGTATTTT. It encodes CASSQGGPTDTQYF.

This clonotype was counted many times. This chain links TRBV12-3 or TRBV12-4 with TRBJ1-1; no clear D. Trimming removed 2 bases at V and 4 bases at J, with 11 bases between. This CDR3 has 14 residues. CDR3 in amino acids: CASSLLGLGTEAFF. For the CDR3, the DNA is TGTGCCAGCAGTTTACTGGGTCTAGGCACTGAAGCTTTCTTT.

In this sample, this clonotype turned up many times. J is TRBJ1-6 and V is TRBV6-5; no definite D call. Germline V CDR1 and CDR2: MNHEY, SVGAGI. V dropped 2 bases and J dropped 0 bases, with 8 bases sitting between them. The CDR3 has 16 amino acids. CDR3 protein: CASSYDSSSYNSPLHF. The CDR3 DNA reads TGTGCCAGCAGTTACGACTCCAGCTCCTATAATTCACCCCTCCACTTT.

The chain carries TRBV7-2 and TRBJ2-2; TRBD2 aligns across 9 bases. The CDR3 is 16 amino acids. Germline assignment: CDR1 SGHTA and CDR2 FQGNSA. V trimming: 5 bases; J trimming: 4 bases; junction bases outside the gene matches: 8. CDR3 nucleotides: TGTGCCAGCAGCCGGGGACTAGCCGAGGGCACCGGGGAGCTGTTTTTT. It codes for CASSRGLAEGTGELFF.

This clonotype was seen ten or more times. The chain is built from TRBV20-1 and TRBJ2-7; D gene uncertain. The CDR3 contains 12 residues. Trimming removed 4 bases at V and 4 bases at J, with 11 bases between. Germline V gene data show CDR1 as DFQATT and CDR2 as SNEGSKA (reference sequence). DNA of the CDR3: TGCAGTGCTAAACTGCCGGATTACGAGCAGTACTTC. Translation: CSAKLPDYEQYF.

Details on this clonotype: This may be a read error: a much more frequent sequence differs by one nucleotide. CDR3 in DNA: TGTGCCAGCAGCTTAAGTGGGACGGTCTCCTACGAGCAGTGCTTC. This gives the protein CASSLSGTVSYEQCF. The genes are TRBV7-3 and TRBJ2-7; D tentatively reads TRBD1 or TRBD2 (5 bases each). Germline V gene data show CDR1 as SGHTA and CDR2 as FQGTGA. CDR3 length: 15 residues. The variable domain in full, completed from reference TRBV7-3 and TRBJ2-7, reads GAGVSQTPSNKVTEKGKYVELRCDPISGHTALYWYRQSLGQGPEFLIYFQGTGAADDSGLPNDRFFAVRPEGSVSTLKIQRTERGDSAVYLCASSLSGTVSYEQCFGPGTRLTVT.

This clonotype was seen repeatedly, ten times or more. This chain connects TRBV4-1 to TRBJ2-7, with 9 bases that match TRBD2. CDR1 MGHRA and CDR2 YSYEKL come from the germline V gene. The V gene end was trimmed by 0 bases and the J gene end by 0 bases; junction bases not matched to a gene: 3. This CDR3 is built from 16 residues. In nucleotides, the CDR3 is TGCGCCAGCAGCCAAGATCGTAGCGGGAGCTCCTACGAGCAGTACTTC. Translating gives CASSQDRSGSSYEQYF.

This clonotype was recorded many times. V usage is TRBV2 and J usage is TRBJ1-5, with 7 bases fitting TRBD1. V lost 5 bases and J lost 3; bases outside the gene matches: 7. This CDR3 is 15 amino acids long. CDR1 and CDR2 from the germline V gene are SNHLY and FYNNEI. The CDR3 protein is CASSRDSGVNQPQHF. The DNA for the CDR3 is TGTGCCAGCAGTCGGGACAGTGGAGTCAATCAGCCCCAGCATTTT.

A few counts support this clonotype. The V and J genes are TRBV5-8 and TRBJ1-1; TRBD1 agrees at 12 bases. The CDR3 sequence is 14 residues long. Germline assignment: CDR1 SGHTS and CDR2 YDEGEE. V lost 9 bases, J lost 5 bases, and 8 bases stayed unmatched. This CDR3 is CATGTGGSGTEAFF. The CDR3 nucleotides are TGTGCCACCGGGACAGGGGGCTCGGGAACTGAAGCTTTCTTT.

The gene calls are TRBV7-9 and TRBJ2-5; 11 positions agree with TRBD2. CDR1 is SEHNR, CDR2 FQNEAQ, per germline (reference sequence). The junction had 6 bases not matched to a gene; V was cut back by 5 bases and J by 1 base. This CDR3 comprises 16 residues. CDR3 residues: CASSQGLAVLQETQYF. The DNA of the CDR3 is TGTGCCAGCAGCCAGGGACTAGCGGTCCTCCAAGAGACCCAGTACTTC. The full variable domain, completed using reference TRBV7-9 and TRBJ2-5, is DTGVSQNPRHKITKRGQNVTFRCDPISEHNRLYWYRQTLGQGPEFLTYFQNEAQLEKSRLLSDRFSAERPKGSFSTLEIQRTEQGDSAMYLCASSQGLAVLQETQYFGPGTRLLVL.

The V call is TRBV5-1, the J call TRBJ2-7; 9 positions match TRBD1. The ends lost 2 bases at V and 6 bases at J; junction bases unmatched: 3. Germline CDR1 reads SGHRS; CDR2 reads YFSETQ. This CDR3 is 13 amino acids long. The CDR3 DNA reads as TGCGCCAGCAGCTTCCGGACAGGGGCCGAGCAGTACTTC. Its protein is CASSFRTGAEQYF. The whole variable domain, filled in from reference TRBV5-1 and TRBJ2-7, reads KAGVTQTPRYLIKTRGQQVTLSCSPISGHRSVSWYQQTPGQGLQFLFEYFSETQRNKGNFPGRFSGRQFSNSRSEMNVSTLELGDSALYLCASSFRTGAEQYFGPGTRLTVT.

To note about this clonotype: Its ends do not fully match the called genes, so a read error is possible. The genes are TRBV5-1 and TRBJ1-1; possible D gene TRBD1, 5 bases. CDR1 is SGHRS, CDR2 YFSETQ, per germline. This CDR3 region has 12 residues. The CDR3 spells CAGSLAGGEAFF. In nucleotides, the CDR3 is TGCGCCGGCAGCTTGGCCGGGGGGGAAGCTTTCTTT.

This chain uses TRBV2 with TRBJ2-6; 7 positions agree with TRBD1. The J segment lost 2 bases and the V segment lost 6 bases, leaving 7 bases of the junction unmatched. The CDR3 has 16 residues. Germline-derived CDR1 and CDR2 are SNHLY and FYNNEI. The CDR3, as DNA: TGTGCCAGCAGCTCCACCGGGACAGCTGGGGCCAACGTCCTGACTTTC. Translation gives CASSSTGTAGANVLTF.

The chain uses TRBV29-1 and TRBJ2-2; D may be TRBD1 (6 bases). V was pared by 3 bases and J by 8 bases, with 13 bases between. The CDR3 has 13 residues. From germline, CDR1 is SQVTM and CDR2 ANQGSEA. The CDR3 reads CSVDATGTGELFF. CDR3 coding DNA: TGCAGCGTTGACGCCACAGGGACAGGGGAGCTGTTTTTT.

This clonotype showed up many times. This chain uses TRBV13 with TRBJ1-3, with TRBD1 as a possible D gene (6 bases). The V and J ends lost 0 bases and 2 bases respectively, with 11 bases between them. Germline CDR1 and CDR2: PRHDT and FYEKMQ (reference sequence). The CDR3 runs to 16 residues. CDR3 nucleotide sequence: TGTGCCAGCAGCTTAGGCCTACAGGGAACTGGAAACACCATATATTTT. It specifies CASSLGLQGTGNTIYF.

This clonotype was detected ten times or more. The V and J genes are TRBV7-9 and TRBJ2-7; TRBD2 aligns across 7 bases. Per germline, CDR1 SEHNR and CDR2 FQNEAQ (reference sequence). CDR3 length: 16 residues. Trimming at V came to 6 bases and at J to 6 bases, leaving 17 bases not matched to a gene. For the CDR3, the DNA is TGTGCCAGCAGTCCTTCAATGGGGCGGGAGCGGTTCGAGCAGTACTTC. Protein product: CASSPSMGRERFEQYF.

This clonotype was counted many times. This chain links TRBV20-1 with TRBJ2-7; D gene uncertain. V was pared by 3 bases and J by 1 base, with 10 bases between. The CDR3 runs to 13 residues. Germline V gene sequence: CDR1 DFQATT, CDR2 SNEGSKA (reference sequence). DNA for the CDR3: TGCAGTGCTAGTGCTGGCCTTTCCTACGAGCAGTACTTC. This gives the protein CSASAGLSYEQYF.

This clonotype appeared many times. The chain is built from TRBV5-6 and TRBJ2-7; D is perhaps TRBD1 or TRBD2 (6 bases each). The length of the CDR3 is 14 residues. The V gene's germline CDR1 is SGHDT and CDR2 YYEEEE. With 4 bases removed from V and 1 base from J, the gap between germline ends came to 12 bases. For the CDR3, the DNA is TGTGCCAGCAGCCTCACAGGGACTTCCTACGAGCAGTACTTC. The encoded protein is CASSLTGTSYEQYF.

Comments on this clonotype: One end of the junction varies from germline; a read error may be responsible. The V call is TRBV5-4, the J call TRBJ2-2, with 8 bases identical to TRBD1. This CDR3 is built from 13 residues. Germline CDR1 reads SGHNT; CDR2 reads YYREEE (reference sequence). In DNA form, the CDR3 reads TGCGCCAGCGGAAGACAGGGGACCGGGGAGCTGGTTTTT. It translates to CASGRQGTGELVF.

CDR3 bases: TGCAGCTTAGCGGCAGGCTACGAGCAGTACTTC. Protein sequence: CSLAAGYEQYF. This chain connects TRBV29-1 to TRBJ2-7; D may be TRBD2 (6 bases). V dropped 8 bases and J dropped 3 bases, with 11 bases sitting between them. The CDR3 has 11 amino acids. The germline V gene encodes CDR1 SQVTM and CDR2 ANQGSEA.

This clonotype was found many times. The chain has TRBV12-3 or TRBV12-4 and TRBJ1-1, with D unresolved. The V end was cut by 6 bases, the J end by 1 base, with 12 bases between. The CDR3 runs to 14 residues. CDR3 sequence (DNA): TGTGCCAGCAGAGCCCTAGGAGCGAACACTGAAGCTTTCTTT. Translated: CASRALGANTEAFF.

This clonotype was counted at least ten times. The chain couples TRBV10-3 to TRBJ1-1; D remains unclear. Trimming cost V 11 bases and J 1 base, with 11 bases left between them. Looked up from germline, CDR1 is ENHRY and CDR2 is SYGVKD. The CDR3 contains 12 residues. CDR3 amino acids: CASKRGNTEAFF. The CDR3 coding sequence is TGTGCCTCAAAACGAGGGAACACTGAAGCTTTCTTT.

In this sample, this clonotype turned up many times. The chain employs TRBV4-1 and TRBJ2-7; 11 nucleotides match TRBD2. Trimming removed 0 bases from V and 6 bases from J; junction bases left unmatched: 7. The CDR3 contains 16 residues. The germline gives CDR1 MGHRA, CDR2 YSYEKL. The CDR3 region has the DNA TGCGCCAGCAGCCAAGATAGGGGACTAGCGGTTGGCGAGCAGTACTTC. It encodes CASSQDRGLAVGEQYF.

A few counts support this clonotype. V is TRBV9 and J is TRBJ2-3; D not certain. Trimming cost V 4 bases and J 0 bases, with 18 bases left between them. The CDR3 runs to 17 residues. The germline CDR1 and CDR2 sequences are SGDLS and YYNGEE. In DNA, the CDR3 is TGTGCCAGCAGCTCACGGGCTCGGGCGGCTAGCACAGATACGCAGTATTTT. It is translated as CASSSRARAASTDTQYF. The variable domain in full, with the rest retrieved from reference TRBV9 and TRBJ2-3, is DSGVTQTPKHLITATGQRVTLRCSPRSGDLSVYWYQQSLDQGLQFLIQYYNGEERAKGNILERFSAQQFPDLHSELNLSSLELGDSALYFCASSSRARAASTDTQYFGPGTRLTVL.

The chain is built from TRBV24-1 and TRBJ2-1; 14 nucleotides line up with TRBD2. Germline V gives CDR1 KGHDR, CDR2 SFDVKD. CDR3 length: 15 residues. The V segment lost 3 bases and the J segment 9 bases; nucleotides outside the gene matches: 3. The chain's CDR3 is CATSDPTSGRGEQFF. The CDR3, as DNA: TGTGCCACCAGTGATCCGACTAGCGGGAGGGGTGAGCAGTTCTTC.

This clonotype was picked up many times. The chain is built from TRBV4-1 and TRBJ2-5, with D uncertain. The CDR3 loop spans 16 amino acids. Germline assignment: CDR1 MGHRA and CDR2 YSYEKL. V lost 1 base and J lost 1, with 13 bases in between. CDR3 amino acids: CASSQAVGRFQETQYF. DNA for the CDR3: TGCGCCAGCAGCCAAGCAGTGGGAAGGTTCCAAGAGACCCAGTACTTC.